This T cell receptor (beta chain) was documented in a study of control samples from healthy donors and cancer patients. In germline, CDR1 is MDHEN, CDR2 SYDVKM. V lost 5 bases to trimming and J lost 4 bases, with 15 bases between them. CDR3 size: 15 residues. Generated by immunoSEQ multiplex PCR, the TCRdb table keeps only in-frame clones and is missing some. The sample lists 150,000 to 200,000 clones, approximately 90% occurring once. What was sequenced was blood. The chain couples TRBV28 to TRBJ2-1, with D perhaps matching TRBD1 or TRBD2 (5 bases each). The TCR was taken from a young man in good health. The CDR3 is CASSAPGRSYNEQFF. The CDR3 region has the DNA TGTGCCAGCAGTGCCCCGGGACGGTCTTACAATGAGCAGTTCTTC.